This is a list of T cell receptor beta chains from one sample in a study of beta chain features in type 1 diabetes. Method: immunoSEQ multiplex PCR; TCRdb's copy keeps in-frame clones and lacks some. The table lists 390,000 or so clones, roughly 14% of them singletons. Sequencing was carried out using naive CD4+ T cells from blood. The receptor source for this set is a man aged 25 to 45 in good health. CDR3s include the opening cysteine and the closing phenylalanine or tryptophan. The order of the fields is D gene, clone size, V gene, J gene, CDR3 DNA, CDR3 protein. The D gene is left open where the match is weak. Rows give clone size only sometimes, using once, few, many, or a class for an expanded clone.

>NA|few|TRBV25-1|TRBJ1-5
TGTGCCAGCAGTGAAACTGGTTTTCGGCAGCCCCAGCATTTT
CASSETGFRQPQHF
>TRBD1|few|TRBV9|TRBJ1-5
TGTGCCAGCAGCGTAGAGGGGGCAAATCAGCCCCAGCATTTT
CASSVEGANQPQHF
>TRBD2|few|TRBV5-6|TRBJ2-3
TGTGCCAGCAGCGCCAGCGGGAGGCCAGATACGCAGTATTTT
CASSASGRPDTQYF
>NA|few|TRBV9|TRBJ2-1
TGTGCCAGCAGCGTAGCGGGAGCCGATTACAATGAGCAGTTCTTC
CASSVAGADYNEQFF
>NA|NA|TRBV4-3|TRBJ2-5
TGCGCCAGCAGCCAAATAAGTGGGAGAGGGGTCGCGACCCAGTACTTC
CASSQISGRGVATQYF
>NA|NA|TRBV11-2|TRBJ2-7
TGTGCCAGCTCCGGAGGGTACAATCTTTACGAGCAGTACTTC
CASSGGYNLYEQYF
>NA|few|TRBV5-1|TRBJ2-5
TGCGCCAGCAGACAGACCCGAGAGACCCAGTACTTC
CASRQTRETQYF
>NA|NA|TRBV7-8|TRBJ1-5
TGTGCCAGCAGCCCTAAGAGGGTTGGAGGAAATCAGCCCCAGCATTTT
CASSPKRVGGNQPQHF
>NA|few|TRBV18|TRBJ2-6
TGTGCCAGCTCACCACCCCGCTCTGGGGCCAACGTCCTGACTTTC
CASSPPRSGANVLTF
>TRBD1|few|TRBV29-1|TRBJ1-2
TGCAGCGTCGGACAGGGCTATGGCTACACCTTC
CSVGQGYGYTF
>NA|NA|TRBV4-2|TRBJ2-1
TGTGCCAGCAGCCAAGTGTCGGACTACCCTACGTATGAGCAGTTCTTC
CASSQVSDYPTYEQFF
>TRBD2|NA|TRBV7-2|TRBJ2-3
TGTGCCAGCAGCCTCCGACTAGCGGGGGGCGGAGATACGCAGTATTTT
CASSLRLAGGGDTQYF
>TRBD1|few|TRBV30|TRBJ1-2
TGTGCCTGGAGCGAGGGGACAGCCTATGGCTACACCTTC
CAWSEGTAYGYTF
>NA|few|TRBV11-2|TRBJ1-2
TGTGCCAGCAAAACTTGGGACTATGGCTACACCTTC
CASKTWDYGYTF
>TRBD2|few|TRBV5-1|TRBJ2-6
TGCGCCAGCAGCTTGGGGGTGACTAGCGGGAGCTCTGGGGCCAACGTCCTGACTTTC
CASSLGVTSGSSGANVLTF
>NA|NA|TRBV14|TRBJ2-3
TGTGCCAGCAGCCAAGGGGTAGCGGCCACAGATACGCAGTATTTT
CASSQGVAATDTQYF
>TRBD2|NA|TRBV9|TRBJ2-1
TGTGCCAGCAGCGTAGCCCTGGCTAGCGGGACCTACAATGAGCAGTTCTTC
CASSVALASGTYNEQFF
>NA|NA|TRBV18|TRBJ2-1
TGTGCCAGCTCACCACCAACTTCTTACAATGAGCAGTTCTTC
CASSPPTSYNEQFF
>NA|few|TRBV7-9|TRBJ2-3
TGTGCCAGCAGCCCCTCTACGGGCACAGATACGCAGTATTTT
CASSPSTGTDTQYF
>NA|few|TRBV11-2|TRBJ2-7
TGTGCCAGCAGCTTACCATCTGGCGATCGCTACGAGCAGTACTTC
CASSLPSGDRYEQYF
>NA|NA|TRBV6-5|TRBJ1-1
TGTGCCAGCAGTGACCATGAGGTATGGACTGAAGCTTTCTTT
CASSDHEVWTEAFF
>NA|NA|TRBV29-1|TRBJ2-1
TGCAGCGGGGGTAGGGAAGAGCAGTTCTTC
CSGGREEQFF
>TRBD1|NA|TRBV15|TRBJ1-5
TGTGCCACCCGGAGGACAGGGAGCAATCAGCCCCAGCATTTT
CATRRTGSNQPQHF
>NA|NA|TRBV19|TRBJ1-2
TGTGCCAGTAAAGGGCAGACCTATGGCTACACCTTC
CASKGQTYGYTF
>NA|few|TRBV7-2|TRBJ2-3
TGTGCCAGCAGCTCATCAGGGACTCCAGATACGCAGTATTTT
CASSSSGTPDTQYF
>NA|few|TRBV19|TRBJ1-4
TGTGCCAGTAGTACCACAGGGCTCGGCGATGAAAAACTGTTTTTT
CASSTTGLGDEKLFF
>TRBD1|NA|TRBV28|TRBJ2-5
TGTGCCAGCAGCATCCCCTTGAGGACAGGCGAGACCCAGTACTTC
CASSIPLRTGETQYF
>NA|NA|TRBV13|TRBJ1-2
TGTGCCAGCAGCTTAGCAGGGGCGGGTGGCTACACCTTC
CASSLAGAGGYTF
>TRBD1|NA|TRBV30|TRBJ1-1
TGTGCCTGGAGTGTAACCGGACAGGGGTCTCTGAGGTGGGACTACATGAACACTGAAGCTTTCTTT
CAWSVTGQGSLRWDYMNTEAFF
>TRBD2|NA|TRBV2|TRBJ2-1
TGTGCCAGCAAAGGGAGGGCCGGTAATGAGCAGTTCTTC
CASKGRAGNEQFF
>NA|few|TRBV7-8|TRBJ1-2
TGTGCCAGCAGCTTATTGGCAGGTGCCGAGGATGGCTACACCTTC
CASSLLAGAEDGYTF
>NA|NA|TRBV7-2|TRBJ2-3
TGTGCCAGCAGCAAAGGGGGGGCCTCAGATACGCAGTATTTT
CASSKGGASDTQYF
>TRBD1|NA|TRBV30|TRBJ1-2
TGTGCCTGGAGTCTCCGGGACAGGGGGGAAAGCGGCTACACCTTC
CAWSLRDRGESGYTF
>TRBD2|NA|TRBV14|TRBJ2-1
TGTGCCAGCAGCCCTCAAATGGGACTAGCGGCAAATGAGCAGTTCTTC
CASSPQMGLAANEQFF
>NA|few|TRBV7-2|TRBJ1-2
TGTGCCAGCAGCTCAACGCGGCTACAGGGTGGCTACACCTTC
CASSSTRLQGGYTF
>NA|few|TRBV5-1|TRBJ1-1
TGCGCCAGCAGCATCCGAGGCCCCGTCGGAGGGAACACTGAAGCTTTCTTT
CASSIRGPVGGNTEAFF
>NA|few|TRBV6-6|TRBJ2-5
TGTGCCAGCAGTTACAGACAAGAGACCCAGTACTTC
CASSYRQETQYF
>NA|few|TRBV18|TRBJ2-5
TGTGCCAGCTCACCACCAGCGAGGGAAGAGACCCAGTACTTC
CASSPPAREETQYF
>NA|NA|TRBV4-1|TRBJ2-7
TGCGCCAGCAGCCAAGAAGTCAGACTTGAATTGGGAGAGCAGTACTTC
CASSQEVRLELGEQYF
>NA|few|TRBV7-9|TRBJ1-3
TGTGCCATCCCTCGGGGGCTTAGCTCTGGAAACACCATATATTTT
CAIPRGLSSGNTIYF
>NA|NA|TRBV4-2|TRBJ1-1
TGTGCCAGCAGCGCCCGGACGGGTGAGAAAGCTTTCTTT
CASSARTGEKAFF
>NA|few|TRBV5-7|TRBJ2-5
TGTGCCAGCACCCGCATCCGGGGTAGCCAAGAGACCCAGTACTTC
CASTRIRGSQETQYF
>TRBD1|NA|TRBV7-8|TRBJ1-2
TGTGCCAGCAGCTTAGTCGCAGCGGGACAGCTCTATGGCTACACCTTC
CASSLVAAGQLYGYTF
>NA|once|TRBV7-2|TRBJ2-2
TGTGCCAGCAGCTTATGGGCCCCGGGACAAAACACCGGGGAGCTGTTTTTT
CASSLWAPGQNTGELFF
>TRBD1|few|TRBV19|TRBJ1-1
TGTGCCAGTAGTCCGGGACAGGGATACACTGAAGCTTTCTTT
CASSPGQGYTEAFF
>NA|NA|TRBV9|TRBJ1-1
TGTGCCAGCAGCGTGCGGACGCAAGGGGAAGCTTTCTTT
CASSVRTQGEAFF
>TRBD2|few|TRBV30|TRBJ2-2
TGTGCCTGGAGCCCGAGACTAGCGGGAGCGGGCGGGGAGCTGTTTTTT
CAWSPRLAGAGGELFF
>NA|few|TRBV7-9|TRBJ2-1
TGTGCCAGCAGCTCACAGGGCATCGAGCAGTTCTTC
CASSSQGIEQFF
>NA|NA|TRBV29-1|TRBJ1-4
TGCAGCGTTGTAGGCGGACGTGGTGGTGAAAAACTGTTTTTT
CSVVGGRGGEKLFF
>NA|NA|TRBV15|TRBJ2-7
TGTGCCACCAGCAGAGATGGGGGGGAGCAGTACTTC
CATSRDGGEQYF
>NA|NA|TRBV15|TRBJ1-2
TGTGCCACCAGGGTCGGAGAGTCGGGAGGCTACACCTTC
CATRVGESGGYTF
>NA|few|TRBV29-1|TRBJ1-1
TGCAGCGTTGGCGGGGGTCGTACTGAAGCTTTCTTT
CSVGGGRTEAFF